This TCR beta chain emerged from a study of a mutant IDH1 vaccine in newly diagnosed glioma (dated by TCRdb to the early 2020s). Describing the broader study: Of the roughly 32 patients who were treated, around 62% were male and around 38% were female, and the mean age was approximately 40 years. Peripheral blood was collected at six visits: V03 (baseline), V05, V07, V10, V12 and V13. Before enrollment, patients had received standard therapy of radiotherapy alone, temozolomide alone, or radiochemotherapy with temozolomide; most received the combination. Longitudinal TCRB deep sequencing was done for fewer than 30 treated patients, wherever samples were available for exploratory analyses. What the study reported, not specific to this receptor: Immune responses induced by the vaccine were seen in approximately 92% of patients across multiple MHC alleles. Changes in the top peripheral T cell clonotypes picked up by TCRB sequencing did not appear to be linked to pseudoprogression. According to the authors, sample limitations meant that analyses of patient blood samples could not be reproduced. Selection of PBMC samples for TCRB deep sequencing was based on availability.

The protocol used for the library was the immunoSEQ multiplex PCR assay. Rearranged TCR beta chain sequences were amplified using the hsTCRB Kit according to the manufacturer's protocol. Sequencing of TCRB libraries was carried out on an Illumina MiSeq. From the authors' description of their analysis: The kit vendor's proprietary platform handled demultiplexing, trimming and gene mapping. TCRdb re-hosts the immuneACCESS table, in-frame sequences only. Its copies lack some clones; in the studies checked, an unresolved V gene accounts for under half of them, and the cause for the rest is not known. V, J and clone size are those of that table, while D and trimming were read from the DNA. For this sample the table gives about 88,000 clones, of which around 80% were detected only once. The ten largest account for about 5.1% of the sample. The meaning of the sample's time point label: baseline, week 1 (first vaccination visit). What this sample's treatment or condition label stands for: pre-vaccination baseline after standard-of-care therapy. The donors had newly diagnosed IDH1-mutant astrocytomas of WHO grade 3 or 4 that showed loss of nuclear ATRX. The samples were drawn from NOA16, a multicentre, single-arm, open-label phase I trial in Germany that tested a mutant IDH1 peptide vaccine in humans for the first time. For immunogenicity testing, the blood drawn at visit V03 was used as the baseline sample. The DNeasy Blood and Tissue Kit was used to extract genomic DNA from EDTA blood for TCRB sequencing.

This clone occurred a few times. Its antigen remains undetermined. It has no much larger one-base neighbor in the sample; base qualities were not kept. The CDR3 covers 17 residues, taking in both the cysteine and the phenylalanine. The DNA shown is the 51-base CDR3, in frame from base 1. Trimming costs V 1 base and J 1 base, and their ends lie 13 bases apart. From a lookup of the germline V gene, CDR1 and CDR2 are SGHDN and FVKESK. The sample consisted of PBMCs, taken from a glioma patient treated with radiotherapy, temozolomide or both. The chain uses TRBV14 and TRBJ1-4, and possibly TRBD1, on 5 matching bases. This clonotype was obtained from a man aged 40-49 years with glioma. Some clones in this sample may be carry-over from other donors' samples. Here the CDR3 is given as CASSQGWGAKTNEKLFF. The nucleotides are TGTGCCAGCAGCCAAGGTTGGGGCGCGAAAACTAATGAAAAACTGTTTTTT.